This T cell receptor (beta chain) is drawn from a study of T cells in localized non-small cell lung cancer. General study points: There were a median around 57 of the top 100 tumor clones appearing in adjacent lung. Compared with tumor, uninvolved adjacent lung displayed greater T cell clonality, ranking highest overall. Overall survival was longer when the density of T cells in the blood was higher.

Germline V CDR1 and CDR2: LNHDA, SQIVND (reference sequence). V dropped 3 bases and J dropped 5 bases, with 13 bases sitting between them. The CDR3 extends over 14 amino acids. Assay used: immunoSEQ multiplex PCR; TCRdb lists only in-frame clones, some missing. The data hold 3,400 or so clones, with about 25% observed a single time. This clone has only a few counts. Its antigen is as yet unknown. This TCR was sampled from a woman aged 35-75 years with stage I lung adenocarcinoma. Sequencing used lung tumor tissue, obtained before any cancer treatment. The chain joins TRBV19 to TRBJ2-5; either TRBD1 or TRBD2 may fit D (6 bases each). The CDR3 reads CASSIEGGRETQYF. The CDR3 nucleotides read TGTGCCAGTAGTATTGAGGGGGGCAGGGAGACCCAGTACTTC.